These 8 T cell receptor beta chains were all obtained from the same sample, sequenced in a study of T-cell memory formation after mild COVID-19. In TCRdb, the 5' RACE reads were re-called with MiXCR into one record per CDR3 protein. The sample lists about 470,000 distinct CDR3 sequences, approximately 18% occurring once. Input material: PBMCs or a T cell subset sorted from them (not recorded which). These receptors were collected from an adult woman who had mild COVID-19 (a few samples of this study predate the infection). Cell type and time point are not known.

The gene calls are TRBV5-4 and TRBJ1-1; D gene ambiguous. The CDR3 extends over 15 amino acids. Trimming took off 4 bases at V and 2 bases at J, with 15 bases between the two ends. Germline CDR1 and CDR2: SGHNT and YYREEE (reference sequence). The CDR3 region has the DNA TGTGCCAGCAGCCTCGGTCAGATTTATAACACTGAAGCTTTCTTT. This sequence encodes CASSLGQIYNTEAFF.

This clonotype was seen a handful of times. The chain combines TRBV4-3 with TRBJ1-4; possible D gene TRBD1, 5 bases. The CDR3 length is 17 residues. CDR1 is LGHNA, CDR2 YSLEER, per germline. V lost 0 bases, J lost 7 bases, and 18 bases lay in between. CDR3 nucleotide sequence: TGCGCCAGCAGCCAAGACGTCGGGACTTTGGGGGTTGAAAAACTGTTTTTT. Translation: CASSQDVGTLGVEKLFF.

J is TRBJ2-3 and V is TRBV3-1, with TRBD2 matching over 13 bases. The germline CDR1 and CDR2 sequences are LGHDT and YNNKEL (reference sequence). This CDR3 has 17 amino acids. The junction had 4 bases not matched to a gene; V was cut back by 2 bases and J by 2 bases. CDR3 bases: TGTGCCAGCAGCCAACCGGGACTAGCGGGGTCCACAGATACGCAGTATTTT. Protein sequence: CASSQPGLAGSTDTQYF.

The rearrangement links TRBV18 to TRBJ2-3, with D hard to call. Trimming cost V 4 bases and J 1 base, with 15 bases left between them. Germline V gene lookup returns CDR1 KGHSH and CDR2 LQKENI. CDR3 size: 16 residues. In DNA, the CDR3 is TGTGCCAGCTCACTCACGCCCCGGGCGCGCACAGATACGCAGTATTTT. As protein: CASSLTPRARTDTQYF. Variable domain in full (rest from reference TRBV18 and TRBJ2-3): NAGVMQNPRHLVRRRGQEARLRCSPMKGHSHVYWYRQLPEEGLKFMVYLQKENIIDESGMPKERFSAEFPKEGPSILRIQQVVRGDSAAYFCASSLTPRARTDTQYFGPGTRLTVL.

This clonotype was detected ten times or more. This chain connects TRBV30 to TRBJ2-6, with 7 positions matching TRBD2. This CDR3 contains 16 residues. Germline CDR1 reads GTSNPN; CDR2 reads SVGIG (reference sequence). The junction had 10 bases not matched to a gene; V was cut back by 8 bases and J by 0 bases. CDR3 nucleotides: TGTGCCATTGGGGGGGTCACATACTCTGGGGCCAACGTCCTGACTTTC. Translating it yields CAIGGVTYSGANVLTF.

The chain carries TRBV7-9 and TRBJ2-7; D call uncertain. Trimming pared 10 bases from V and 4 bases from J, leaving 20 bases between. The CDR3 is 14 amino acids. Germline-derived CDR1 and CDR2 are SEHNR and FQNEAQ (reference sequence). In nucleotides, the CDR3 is TGTGCCATTGGCAAAGGGAACAACGGATACGAGCAGTACTTC. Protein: CAIGKGNNGYEQYF.

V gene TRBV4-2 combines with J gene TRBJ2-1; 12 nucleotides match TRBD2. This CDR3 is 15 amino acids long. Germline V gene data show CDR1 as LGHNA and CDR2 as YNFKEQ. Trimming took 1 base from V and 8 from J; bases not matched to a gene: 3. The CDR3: CASSQGLAGDHEQFF. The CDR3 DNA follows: TGTGCCAGCAGCCAAGGACTAGCGGGAGATCATGAGCAGTTCTTC.

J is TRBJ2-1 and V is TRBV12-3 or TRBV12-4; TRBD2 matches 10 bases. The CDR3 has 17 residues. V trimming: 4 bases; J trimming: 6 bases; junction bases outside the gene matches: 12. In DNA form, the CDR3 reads TGTGCCAGCAGTTGGCCCCTGCTAGCGGGGGATACCAATGAGCAGTTCTTC. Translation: CASSWPLLAGDTNEQFF.